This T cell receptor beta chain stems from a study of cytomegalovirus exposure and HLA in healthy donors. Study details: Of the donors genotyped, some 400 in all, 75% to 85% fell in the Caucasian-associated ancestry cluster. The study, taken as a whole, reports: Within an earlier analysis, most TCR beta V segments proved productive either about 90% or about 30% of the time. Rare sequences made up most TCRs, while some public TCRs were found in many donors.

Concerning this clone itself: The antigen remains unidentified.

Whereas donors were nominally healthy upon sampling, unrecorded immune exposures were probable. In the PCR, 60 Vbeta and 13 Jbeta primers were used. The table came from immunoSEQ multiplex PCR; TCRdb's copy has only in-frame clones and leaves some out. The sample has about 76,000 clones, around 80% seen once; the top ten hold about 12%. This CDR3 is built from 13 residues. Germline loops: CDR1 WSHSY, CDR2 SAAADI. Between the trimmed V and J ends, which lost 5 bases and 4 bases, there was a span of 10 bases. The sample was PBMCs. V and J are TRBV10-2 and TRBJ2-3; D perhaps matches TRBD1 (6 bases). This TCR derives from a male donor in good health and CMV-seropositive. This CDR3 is CASSTGYADTQYF. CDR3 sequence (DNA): TGCGCCAGCAGTACAGGGTACGCAGATACGCAGTATTTT.